Below, one T cell receptor beta chain is given with its context. These data originate in a study of T cell clones after liver transplantation. J was trimmed by 4 bases and V by 4 bases; bases with no gene match: 9. The germline V gene encodes CDR1 SGDLS and CDR2 YYNGEE. The CDR3 sequence is 15 residues long. Libraries were prepared by immunoSEQ multiplex PCR; TCRdb keeps only in-frame clonotypes and omits some of them. Among 70,000 or so clones, 92% were seen once, and the ten largest hold more than 0.85%. The clonotype was recovered from a human patient who received a liver transplant. The graft donor may have given rise to some T cells. The sample in question was CD4+ T cells from blood, obtained less than 27 months after liver transplant. The V gene is TRBV9, the J gene TRBJ1-2, with TRBD1 matching over 8 bases. The CDR3 protein is CASSSLQGAGYGYTF. For the CDR3, the DNA is TGTGCCAGCAGCTCCCTTCAGGGGGCGGGCTATGGCTACACCTTC.